The clone carrying this T cell receptor beta chain turned up a few times. This entry comes from a study of human T cells and chemical hapten exposure. Overall study: Patients, predominantly female, presented with alopecia areata, totalis or universalis. The variation in per-sample TCR yields arose mainly from small differences in pooled library volumes.

Time point given: pre-sensitization, week 0. As for treatment: therapeutic diphenylcyclopropenone sensitization with weekly scalp DPC. Alopecia patients between 18 and 70 years old and suitable for DPC were used as donors. Germline V CDR1 and CDR2: MNHEY, SVGEGT. The CDR3 contains 18 residues. V trimming: 2 bases; J trimming: 3 bases; junction bases outside the gene matches: 9. Per the authors' pipeline: From approximately 20,000 to 700,000 TCRs were found per sample, with a median of 95,638. TCRdb called the RACE reads again in MiXCR, with one record for every CDR3 protein. The V and J calls reflect TCRdb's pipeline rather than the authors' work. Of fewer than 300,000 distinct CDR3 sequences in the sample, roughly 8.9% were seen once.

This sequence joins TRBV6-2 or TRBV6-3 and TRBJ2-3; 12 bases align to TRBD2. This TCR was recovered from a woman aged 40 to 50 with alopecia areata. Some clones in this sample may be carry-over from other donors' samples. Specimen: whole blood, collected in connection with sensitization to the hapten diphenylcyclopropenone (DPC). Written as DNA, the CDR3 is TGTGCCAGCAGTTACCCGTCGACTAGCGGGAGTTTGACAGATACGCAGTATTTT. Encoded protein: CASSYPSTSGSLTDTQYF.